Below, 8 T cell receptor beta chains from the same sample are listed, as sequenced in a study of blood T cell repertoires in COVID-19 (dated by TCRdb to 2020 to 2021). Libraries were made using the immunoSEQ multiplex PCR assay. Here the immuneACCESS table is served through TCRdb, limited to in-frame sequences with V and J called. Missing clones are a known gap in these copies; in checked studies unresolved V genes cover under half, and the rest lacks a known reason. The sample has 300,000 to 400,000 clones on record, 86% of them singletons. The ten largest clones represent under 8.5% of the sample. The source material was peripheral blood. The source of these receptors is a woman in her sixties with COVID-19, enrolled during active disease.

The chain joins TRBV6-1 to TRBJ1-2; TRBD1 might be the D (5 bases). Trimming removed 1 base at V and 8 bases at J, with 17 bases between. Germline V gene lookup returns CDR1 MNHNS and CDR2 SASEGT. There are 15 residues in the CDR3. In DNA form, the CDR3 reads TGTGCCAGCAGTGAAGTTGGGGGGGGGACTTCGGGCTACACCTTC. Its protein is CASSEVGGGTSGYTF.

The V call is TRBV23-1, the J call TRBJ1-1, with a possible D match to TRBD1 (6 bases). TRBV23-1 is placed among ORFs of uncertain function. The CDR3 contains 19 residues. Trimming stripped 0 bases from V and 4 bases from J, with 24 bases between. The CDR3 is CASSQSRPSVTTGSTEAFF. DNA for the CDR3: TGCGCCAGCAGTCAATCCCGCCCTTCCGTCACGACAGGTTCCACTGAAGCTTTCTTT.

The chain joins TRBV10-1 to TRBJ2-1; weak D call: TRBD1 (5 bases). V lost 3 bases to trimming and J lost 4 bases, with 16 bases between them. CDR1 WNHNN and CDR2 SYGVQD come from the germline V gene (reference sequence). CDR3 size: 16 residues. The CDR3 loop reads CASSEAKGPPYNEQFF. The CDR3 coding sequence is TGCGCCAGCAGTGAAGCGAAGGGGCCCCCTTACAATGAGCAGTTCTTC.

In its sample, this clone was seen a few times. The chain uses TRBV19 and TRBJ1-5, with D uncertain. The V end was cut by 10 bases, the J end by 0 bases, with 16 bases between. The CDR3 runs 15 residues. The germline V gene has CDR1 LNHDA and CDR2 SQIVND (reference sequence). The DNA for the CDR3 is TGTGCCACCACTCGAGTCGAGGATAGCAATCAGCCCCAGCATTTT. Translation: CATTRVEDSNQPQHF.

The V gene is TRBV6-5, the J gene TRBJ2-7; TRBD1 agrees at 7 bases. V dropped 0 bases and J dropped 3; count of bases not matched to a gene: 5. Germline V CDR1 and CDR2: MNHEY, SVGAGI. The CDR3 loop spans 15 amino acids. The CDR3 DNA sequence: TGTGCCAGCAGTTACTCGGACAGGTATAACTACGAGCAGTACTTC. Translated, it gives CASSYSDRYNYEQYF.

This chain joins TRBV9 and TRBJ2-1; 9 nucleotides align to TRBD1. The CDR3 covers 14 residues. Germline CDR1 is SGDLS and CDR2 is YYNGEE. The trim removed 3 bases at V and 6 bases at J, leaving 4 bases unmatched. CDR3 protein: CASSDPQGANEQFF. The CDR3 DNA is TGTGCCAGCAGCGATCCACAGGGGGCCAATGAGCAGTTCTTC. The whole variable domain, filled in from reference TRBV9 and TRBJ2-1, reads DSGVTQTPKHLITATGQRVTLRCSPRSGDLSVYWYQQSLDQGLQFLIQYYNGEERAKGNILERFSAQQFPDLHSELNLSSLELGDSALYFCASSDPQGANEQFFGPGTRLTVL.

The V and J genes are TRBV30 and TRBJ1-2; a possible D gene is TRBD1 (6 bases). With 0 bases removed from V and 3 bases from J, the gap between germline ends came to 8 bases. The CDR3 has 13 amino acids. The germline CDR1 and CDR2 sequences are GTSNPN and SVGIG (reference sequence). CDR3 protein: CAWSVDSYYGYTF. The CDR3 DNA reads TGTGCCTGGAGTGTGGACAGTTACTATGGCTACACCTTC. The whole variable domain, remainder taken from reference TRBV30 and TRBJ1-2, is SQTIHQWPATLVQPVGSPLSLECTVEGTSNPNLYWYRQAAGRGLQLLFYSVGIGQISSEVPQNLSASRPQDRQFILSSKKLLLSDSGFYLCAWSVDSYYGYTFGSGTRLTVV.

The chain joins TRBV29-1 to TRBJ2-5; weak D call: TRBD2 (7 bases). The germline V and J ends were trimmed by 3 bases and 6 bases, with 11 bases remaining between them. Per the germline V gene, CDR1 is SQVTM and CDR2 is ANQGSEA. The CDR3 sequence is 12 residues long. The CDR3 DNA reads TGCAGCGTTGAGCCCGGGGGGCAGACCCAGTACTTC. Protein product: CSVEPGGQTQYF.